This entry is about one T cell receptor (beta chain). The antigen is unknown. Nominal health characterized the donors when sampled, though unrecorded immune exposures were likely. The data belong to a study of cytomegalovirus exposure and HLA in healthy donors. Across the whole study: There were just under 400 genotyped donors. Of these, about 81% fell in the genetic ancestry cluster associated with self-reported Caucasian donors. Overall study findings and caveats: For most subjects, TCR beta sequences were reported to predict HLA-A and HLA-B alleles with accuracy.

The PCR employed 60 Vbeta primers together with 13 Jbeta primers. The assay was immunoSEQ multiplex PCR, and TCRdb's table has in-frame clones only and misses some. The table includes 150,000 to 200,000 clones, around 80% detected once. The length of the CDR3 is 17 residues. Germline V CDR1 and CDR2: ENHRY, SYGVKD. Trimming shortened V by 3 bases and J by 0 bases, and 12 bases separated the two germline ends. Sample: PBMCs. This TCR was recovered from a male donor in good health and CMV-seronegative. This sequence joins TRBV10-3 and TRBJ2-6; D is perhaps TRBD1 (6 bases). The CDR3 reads CAISDRGPTSGANVLTF. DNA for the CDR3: TGTGCCATCAGTGACAGGGGCCCTACCTCTGGGGCCAACGTCCTGACTTTC.